Described below is a single T cell receptor (beta chain) sequence and its context. This clonotype was found a few times. No antigen is known for it. Base qualities are not recorded, but no much larger clone differs from it by a single base. These data come from a study of T cells in Graves' hyperthyroidism and ophthalmopathy (dated by TCRdb to the late 2010s). General notes on the study: Peripheral blood samples were taken at initial diagnosis, before any treatment was given. Prospective prediction of ophthalmopathy was tested in an independent validation cohort of under 20 hyperthyroidism patients and 17 patients who later progressed to ophthalmopathy. TCR Vbeta CDR3 sequencing of approximately 140 peripheral blood samples (43 ophthalmopathy, about 74 hyperthyroidism and around 17 progressor patients) is reported in the paper. For training and testing, the 100 patients in the discovery cohort were randomly divided in a 7:3 ratio. TCR V-J signatures able to tell the groups apart were searched for in a discovery cohort of about a hundred patients, of whom roughly 42 had Graves' ophthalmopathy and around 56 had stable Graves' hyperthyroidism. After sampling, hyperthyroidism patients received methimazole starting at 30 mg daily, and ophthalmopathy patients received high-dose intravenous methylprednisolone. The study also compared thyroid tissue and blood T-cell repertoires from five or six Graves' hyperthyroidism patients. The paper as a whole reports these results and caveats: A 13 V-J signature model separated ophthalmopathy from stable hyperthyroidism, with approximately 86% sensitivity and about 81% specificity in cross-validation and 80%/75% in testing. In validation, the model predicted progression to ophthalmopathy with 65% to 71% sensitivity and approximately 74% specificity, a median of about six months before onset. Sample size was not statistically predetermined, and investigators were not blinded to group allocation. Blood samples also contained most of the expanded thyroid clonotypes (frequency above 0.001), which suggests that blood repertoires may reflect thyroid immune responses.

The TCR beta CDR3 regions were amplified from RNA transcripts. The first round of RT-PCR for the TCR CDR3 was performed with the HTBI primer set and the Qiagen OneStep RT-PCR kit. Libraries were constructed in a second round of multiplex PCR, after which size selection and purification were carried out. Libraries were sequenced paired-end with 100 bp reads on an Illumina HiSeq2000. The authors' pipeline ran thus. SOAPnuke was used to process the raw data, throwing out any read that contained adapters or uncalled bases, had a mean Phred below 15, or lacked an exact constant-primer or identifier match. High-quality paired reads were merged with COPE v1.2.5, and unique nucleotide sequences were defined as clonotypes. Clonotypes were aligned to IMGT TRBV, TRBD and TRBJ reference segments using MiTCR v1.1. The analysis was restricted to V-J combinations with a frequency above 0.0001, which together covered 99.2% of the repertoires. The TCS score was defined as the ratio of F50 (clonal expansion) to E x V (chaos), calculated using BLOSUM62-based TCRdist between CDR3 peptides within each V-J. Welch's t-statistics and random forest reduced just over 500 V-J features to about 13, which were used in a naive Bayes classifier (R e1071). TCRdb reprocessed the public reads (quality trimming at Q25 with fastp, clone calling with MiXCR) and kept in-frame beta chains. Entries are consolidated by CDR3 protein sequence, retaining the most common genes and DNA. The V and J calls, along with clone size, are taken from TCRdb and not from the paper's own processing. The table for this sample lists over 250,000 distinct CDR3 sequences; less than 30% of them were counted only once. The ten largest clones capture about 30% of the sample.

The CDR3 contains 16 residues, cysteine and phenylalanine counted. The CDR3 DNA has 48 bases and is translated from base 1. The germline V gene encodes CDR1 MGHRA and CDR2 YSYEKL. V is cut back by 1 base and J by 3 bases, with 8 bases in the junction unmatched. Hyperthyroidism patients were aged 18 to 65 years and newly diagnosed, with disease duration of less than 2 months. Patients with uncontrolled infections, other autoimmune diseases, pregnancy or lactation were excluded. Clinical symptoms, serum thyroxine and TRAb, thyroid ultrasound, and orbital computed tomography formed the basis for the diagnoses. Blood from progressor patients was drawn when they were first diagnosed with hyperthyroidism, before any ophthalmopathy symptoms appeared. PBMCs were separated from roughly 10 ml of fresh peripheral blood using Ficoll-Paque density gradient centrifugation. Progressor patients were initially diagnosed with Graves' hyperthyroidism and developed ophthalmopathy during follow-up. Total RNA was extracted using Trizol reagent, and RNA quality was assessed on an Agilent 2100 Bioanalyzer.

This TCR was recovered from a man aged 40-49 years with Graves' hyperthyroidism that later progressed to Graves' ophthalmopathy. Material: blood. The rearrangement joined TRBV4-1 to TRBJ2-7; 8 junctional bases match TRBD2. This receptor has the CDR3 CASSQANDGGGYEQYF. Here is the DNA: TGCGCCAGCAGCCAAGCTAATGACGGGGGGGGCTACGAGCAGTACTTC.